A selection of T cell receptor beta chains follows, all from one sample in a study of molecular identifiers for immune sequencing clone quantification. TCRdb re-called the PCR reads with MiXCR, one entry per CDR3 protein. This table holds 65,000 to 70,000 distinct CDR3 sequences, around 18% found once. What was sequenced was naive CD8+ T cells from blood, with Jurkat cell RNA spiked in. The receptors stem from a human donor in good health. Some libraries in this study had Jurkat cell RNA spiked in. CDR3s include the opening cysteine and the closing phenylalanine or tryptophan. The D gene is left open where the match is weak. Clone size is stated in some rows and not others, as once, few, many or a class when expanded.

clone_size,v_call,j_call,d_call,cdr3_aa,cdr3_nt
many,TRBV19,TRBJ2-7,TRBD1,CASSPWDRNYEQYF,TGTGCCAGTAGTCCCTGGGACAGAAACTACGAGCAGTACTTC
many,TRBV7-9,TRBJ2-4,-,CASSSTTRLLAKNIQYF,TGTGCCAGCAGCTCCACTACACGATTACTAGCCAAAAACATTCAGTACTTC
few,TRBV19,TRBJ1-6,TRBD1,CASSIDPGDRVESPLHF,TGTGCCAGTAGTATAGACCCGGGCGACAGGGTAGAGTCACCCCTCCACTTT
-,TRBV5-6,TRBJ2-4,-,CASSFGGAKNIQYF,TGTGCCAGCAGCTTCGGGGGAGCCAAAAACATTCAGTACTTC
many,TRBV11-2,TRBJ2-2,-,CASSLDPGPVELFF,TGTGCCAGCAGCTTAGATCCCGGTCCAGTTGAGCTGTTTTTT
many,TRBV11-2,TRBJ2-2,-,CASSQSSGLAGGELFF,TGTGCCAGCAGCCAATCCTCGGGGCTAGCTGGCGGGGAGCTGTTTTTT
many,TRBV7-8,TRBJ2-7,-,CASSLEGRGEYEQYF,TGTGCCAGCAGCTTAGAGGGCAGGGGCGAATACGAGCAGTACTTC
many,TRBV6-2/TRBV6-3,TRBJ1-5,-,CASSYWEGQPQHF,TGTGCCAGCAGTTACTGGGAGGGTCAGCCCCAGCATTTT
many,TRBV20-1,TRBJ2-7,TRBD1,CSATPRDRPYEQYF,TGCAGTGCCACTCCCCGGGACAGACCCTACGAGCAGTACTTC
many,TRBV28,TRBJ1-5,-,CASIERVYSNQPQHF,TGTGCCAGCATCGAGAGGGTTTATAGCAATCAGCCCCAGCATTTT
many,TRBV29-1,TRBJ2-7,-,CSVLFPGYEQYF,TGCAGCGTTTTGTTCCCAGGCTACGAGCAGTACTTC
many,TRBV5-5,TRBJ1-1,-,CASSLARKGTEAFF,TGTGCCAGCAGCCTGGCTCGGAAGGGCACTGAAGCTTTCTTT
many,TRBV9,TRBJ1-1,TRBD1,CASSDRAGTGRPEAFF,TGTGCCAGCAGCGACAGAGCCGGGACAGGGAGGCCTGAAGCTTTCTTT
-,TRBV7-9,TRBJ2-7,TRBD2,CASSLAAGDYHEQYF,TGTGCCAGCAGCTTGGCAGCGGGAGATTACCACGAGCAGTACTTC
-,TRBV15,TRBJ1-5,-,CATSRDWGQNNQPQHF,TGTGCCACCAGCAGAGATTGGGGGCAGAACAATCAGCCCCAGCATTTT
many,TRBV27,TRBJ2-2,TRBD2,CASSFTVAGGYTGELFF,TGTGCCAGCAGTTTTACCGTAGCGGGAGGGTACACCGGGGAGCTGTTTTTT
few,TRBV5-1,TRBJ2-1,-,CASSLAGLQWFF,TGCGCCAGCAGCTTGGCCGGACTACAATGGTTCTTC
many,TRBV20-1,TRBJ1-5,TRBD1,CSASPGTGAQPQHF,TGCAGTGCTAGCCCCGGGACAGGGGCTCAGCCCCAGCATTTT
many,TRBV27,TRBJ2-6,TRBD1,CASSLRDSISGANVLTF,TGTGCCAGCAGTCTACGGGACAGTATTTCTGGGGCCAACGTCCTGACTTTC
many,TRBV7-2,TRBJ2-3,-,CASSLDRFSSTDTQYF,TGTGCCAGCAGCTTAGATCGATTCTCTAGCACAGATACGCAGTATTTT
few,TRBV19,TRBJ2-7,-,CASSSSGYYEQYF,TGTGCCAGTAGTTCCTCAGGGTACTACGAGCAGTACTTC
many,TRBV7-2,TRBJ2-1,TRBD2,CASRSPGLAGRNEQFF,TGTGCCAGCAGGAGCCCCGGGCTAGCGGGCCGCAATGAGCAGTTCTTC
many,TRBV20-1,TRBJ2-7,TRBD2,CSARPLAGVWFEQYF,TGCAGTGCTAGACCCTTAGCGGGAGTTTGGTTCGAGCAGTACTTC
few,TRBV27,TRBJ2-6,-,CASSLGVGANVLTF,TGTGCCAGCAGTTTAGGGGTTGGGGCCAACGTCCTGACTTTC
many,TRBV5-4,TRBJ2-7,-,CASSDRQAHEQYF,TGTGCCAGCAGCGACCGACAGGCCCACGAGCAGTACTTC
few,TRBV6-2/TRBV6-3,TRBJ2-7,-,CASRVLGLAPEQYF,TGTGCCAGCAGAGTTCTGGGACTCGCCCCCGAGCAGTACTTC
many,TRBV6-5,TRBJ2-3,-,CASSYSGAPSTDTQYF,TGTGCCAGCAGTTACTCTGGGGCCCCTAGCACAGATACGCAGTATTTT
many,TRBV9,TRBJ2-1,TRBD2,CASSVSGSTYNEQFF,TGTGCCAGCAGCGTTAGCGGGAGCACCTACAATGAGCAGTTCTTC
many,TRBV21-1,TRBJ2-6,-,CASSKADRGLKDGANVLTF,TGTGCCAGCAGCAAAGCTGACAGGGGGCTAAAAGATGGGGCCAACGTCCTGACTTTC
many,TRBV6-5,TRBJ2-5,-,CASSTGTASWKETQYF,TGTGCCAGCAGTACCGGGACCGCCAGCTGGAAAGAGACCCAGTACTTC
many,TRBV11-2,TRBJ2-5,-,CASSPPYQQETQYF,TGTGCCAGCAGCCCACCTTATCAGCAAGAGACCCAGTACTTC
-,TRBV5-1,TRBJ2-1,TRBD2,CASGLAGRAPNNEQFF,TGCGCCAGCGGCTTGGCCGGGAGGGCCCCGAACAATGAGCAGTTCTTC
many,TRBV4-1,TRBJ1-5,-,CASSRNQPQHF,TGCGCCAGCAGCCGCAATCAGCCCCAGCATTTT
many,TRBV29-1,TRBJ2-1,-,CSVPEGAGWQFF,TGCAGCGTTCCGGAGGGGGCAGGGTGGCAGTTCTTC
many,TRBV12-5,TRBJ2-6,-,CASGLDKRVAGANVLTF,TGTGCTAGTGGTTTGGACAAACGGGTTGCTGGGGCCAACGTCCTGACTTTC
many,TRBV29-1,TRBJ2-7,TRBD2,CSVILAVTYEQYF,TGCAGCGTTATACTAGCGGTTACCTACGAGCAGTACTTC
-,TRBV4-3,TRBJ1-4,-,CASSQDLGMGPENLVKELFF,TGCGCCAGCAGCCAAGATTTGGGGATGGGACCCGAAAACCTGGTGAAGGAACTGTTTTTT
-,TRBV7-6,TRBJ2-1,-,CASSPRDFSYNEQFF,TGTGCCAGCAGTCCCAGAGACTTCTCCTACAATGAGCAGTTCTTC
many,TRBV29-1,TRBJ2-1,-,CSVEDVTYEQFF,TGCAGCGTTGAAGATGTAACATACGAGCAGTTCTTC
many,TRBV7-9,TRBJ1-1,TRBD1,CASSYGTGPEAFF,TGTGCCAGCAGCTACGGGACAGGGCCTGAAGCTTTCTTT
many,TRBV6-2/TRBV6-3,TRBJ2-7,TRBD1,CASSSAWTGLYEQYF,TGTGCCAGCAGTTCCGCCTGGACAGGACTCTACGAGCAGTACTTC
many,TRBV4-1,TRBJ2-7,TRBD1,CASSPRQGRDEQYF,TGCGCCAGCAGCCCCCGACAGGGCAGGGACGAGCAGTACTTC
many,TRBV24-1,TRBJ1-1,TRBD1,CATSVQGATEAFF,TGTGCCACCAGTGTCCAGGGGGCCACTGAAGCTTTCTTT
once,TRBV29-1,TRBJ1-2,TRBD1,CSVGPTGVYGYTF,TGCAGCGTTGGCCCCACAGGGGTCTATGGCTACACCTTC
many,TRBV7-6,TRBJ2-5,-,CASSRGAGYQETQYF,TGTGCCAGCAGCCGGGGGGCGGGGTACCAAGAGACCCAGTACTTC
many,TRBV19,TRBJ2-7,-,CASSIFAGRSYEQYF,TGTGCCAGTAGTATCTTTGCGGGGCGCTCCTACGAGCAGTACTTC
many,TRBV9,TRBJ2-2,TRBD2,CASSGGGGISTGELFF,TGTGCCAGCAGCGGGGGGGGGGGAATCAGCACCGGGGAGCTGTTTTTT
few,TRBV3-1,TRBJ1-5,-,CVSSQDLPGVPNQPQHF,TGTGTCAGCAGCCAAGATCTGCCAGGGGTCCCCAATCAGCCCCAGCATTTT
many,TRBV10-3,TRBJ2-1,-,CAISDSSSSYNEQFF,TGTGCCATCAGTGACTCTTCCTCGTCCTACAATGAGCAGTTCTTC
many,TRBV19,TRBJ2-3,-,CASSDRGFTQYF,TGTGCCAGTAGTGATCGTGGATTTACGCAGTATTTT
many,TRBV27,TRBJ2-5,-,CASSLLGVEETQYF,TGTGCCAGCAGCCTTTTAGGGGTGGAAGAGACCCAGTACTTC
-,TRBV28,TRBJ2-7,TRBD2,CASSPSLRLAVTYERYF,TGTGCCAGCAGCCCATCCCTCCGACTAGCGGTTACCTACGAGCGGTACTTC
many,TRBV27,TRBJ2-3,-,CASSLQPGRASTDTQYF,TGTGCCAGCAGTTTGCAACCCGGCAGGGCTAGCACAGATACGCAGTATTTT
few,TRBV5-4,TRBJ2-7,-,CASSPYRGADEQYF,TGTGCCAGCAGCCCGTACAGAGGGGCAGACGAGCAGTACTTC
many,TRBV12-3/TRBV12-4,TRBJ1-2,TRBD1,CASSPGTAYGYTF,TGTGCCAGCAGTCCGGGGACAGCCTATGGCTACACCTTC
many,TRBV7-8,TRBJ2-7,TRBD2,CASSFPVRLAGRGDYEQYF,TGTGCCAGCAGCTTCCCGGTGCGGCTAGCGGGAAGAGGCGACTACGAGCAGTACTTC
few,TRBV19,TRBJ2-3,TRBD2,CASARSGSWGDTQYF,TGTGCCAGTGCGAGAAGCGGGAGTTGGGGAGATACGCAGTATTTT
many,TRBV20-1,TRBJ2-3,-,CSARDRFRTGITDTQYF,TGCAGTGCTAGAGACCGGTTTAGGACTGGGATCACAGATACGCAGTATTTT
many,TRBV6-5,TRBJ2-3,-,CASSPFGSITDTQYF,TGTGCCAGCAGTCCTTTCGGGAGTATCACAGATACACAGTATTTT
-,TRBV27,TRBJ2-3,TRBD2,CASSLSVPAGGPTNALDAQYF,TGTGCCAGCAGTTTATCGGTCCCGGCGGGAGGGCCGACGAACGCGCTAGATGCGCAGTATTTT